This TCR beta chain originates from a study of blood T cell repertoires in COVID-19. Study summary: Samples came from the United States, Italy and Spain, spanning acute and convalescent COVID-19. PBMCs, B-cell-depleted T cells, or T cells provided the cDNA or gDNA that made up the material.

Only in-frame clones appear in the TCRdb table, and some are missing; sequencing was by immunoSEQ multiplex PCR. The repertoire holds about 230,000 clones, with around 86% as singletons. Patients of the Seattle cohort, enrolled during active infection, were followed longitudinally. The junction had 14 bases not matched to a gene; V was cut back by 8 bases and J by 14 bases. This CDR3 comprises 14 residues. The germline V gene encodes CDR1 MNHEY and CDR2 SVGAGI. Sequencing was carried out using peripheral blood. The TCR was taken from a man in his fifties with COVID-19, enrolled during active disease. The rearrangement uses TRBV6-5 and TRBJ2-1; 11 nucleotides align to TRBD2. The CDR3 DNA sequence: TGTGCCAGCCAGCATGACCAGACTAGCGGGATTAAGTTCTTC. This gives the protein CASQHDQTSGIKFF.